This T cell receptor (beta chain) comes out of a study of a mutant IDH1 vaccine in newly diagnosed glioma. Looking at the study overall: With temozolomide cycles, or 4-6 weeks after radiotherapy alone, vaccination was started.

Turning to this clone: Its antigen is not known.

The assay was immunoSEQ multiplex PCR, and TCRdb's table has in-frame clones only and misses some. The data hold some 64,000 clones, with about 80% observed a single time. Time point denoted: week 11, during vaccination. Vaccinated patients received 300 ug of mutant IDH1 20-mer peptide per dose, with topical imiquimod. The sample in question was PBMCs, obtained from a glioma patient whose treatment included an IDH1 peptide vaccine. The source of this sequence is a man aged 50 or older with glioma.

The CDR3 DNA reads as TGCGCCAGCAGCCAATGGACAGAGGATCAGCCCCAGCATTTT. As protein: CASSQWTEDQPQHF. The chain joins TRBV4-1 to TRBJ1-5; TRBD1 is a possible D gene (6 bases). The CDR3 consists of 14 residues. Germline V gene lookup returns CDR1 MGHRA and CDR2 YSYEKL. Trimming took 2 bases from V and 5 from J, leaving 10 bases between them.